This T cell receptor beta chain was found in a study of beta chain features in type 1 diabetes. This clone was seen repeatedly, ten times or more. Its antigen is as yet unknown. An end of the junction differs from the germline gene, which may be a read error. Overall study results and limits: People with Type 1 diabetes carried modestly yet significantly shorter TCRB CDR3s in all four CD4+ subsets.

The CDR3 sequence is 12 residues long. The germline V gene has CDR1 LNHNV and CDR2 YYDKDF (reference sequence). Reverse transcription of all isolated RNA meant that expressed TCRB transcripts were sequenced. Clones were sequenced by immunoSEQ multiplex PCR, and TCRdb holds only the in-frame ones, with some missing. Of hundreds of thousands of clones listed, 10% to 15% are singletons. This chain connects TRBV15 to TRBJ2-1, with 9 positions matching TRBD1. The origin of this receptor is a young man with type 1 diabetes. The sample comprised naive CD4+ T cells from blood. CDR3 residues: CATSRGDRAGIF. The DNA of the CDR3 is TGTGCCACCAGCAGAGGGGACAGGGCGGGGATCTTC. Complete variable domain (other parts from reference TRBV15 and TRBJ2-1): DAMVIQNPRYQVTQFGKPVTLSCSQTLNHNVMYWYQQKSSQAPKLLFHYYDKDFNNEADTPDNFQSRRPNTSFCFLDIRSPGLGDTAMYLCATSRGDRAGIFGPGTRLTVL.